This T cell receptor (beta chain) was captured by sequencing in a study of yellow fever vaccine responses in identical twins. Study findings and constraints: Vaccine T cell responses of twins reportedly seemed partly convergent and partly personalized.

On this clonotype itself: The antigen remains unidentified.

V trimming: 1 base; J trimming: 5 bases; junction bases outside the gene matches: 16. The CDR3 loop spans 19 amino acids. CDR1 and CDR2 from the germline V gene are SGHAT and FQNNGV. TCRdb fed the RT-PCR reads into MiXCR, producing one record per CDR3 protein. Found here are 15,000 to 20,000 distinct CDR3 sequences, roughly 72% of them singletons; the top ten hold under 3%. The clonotype originates from a woman between 18 and 29 years old who received the yellow fever vaccine. The sequences come from T cells from blood (PBMCs), unsorted or a sorted subset (not recorded which), collected before or after yellow fever vaccination (not recorded which). This rearrangement joins TRBV11-2 to TRBJ2-5, with TRBD2 matching over 10 bases. CDR3 nucleotides: TGTGCCAGCAGCTTAGGGACTAGCGGAGGTGGGGTCGTGGTCGAGACCCAGTACTTC. The encoded protein is CASSLGTSGGGVVVETQYF.